This T cell receptor beta chain was obtained from a study of Ad26.COV2.S vaccination and SARS-CoV-2 variants. Per the germline V gene, CDR1 is LNHDA and CDR2 is SQIVND (reference sequence). CDR3 length: 15 residues. V was cut by 1 base and J by 9 bases, with 13 bases left in between. Treatment in this sample: 15 to 20 received Ad26.COV2.S at low or high dose, single or two shots; about 5 received placebo; per-sample allocation not given. Samples analyzed were those drawn on day 63 after the first vaccine or placebo injection. Sequencing used immunoSEQ multiplex PCR; TCRdb keeps in-frame clones, though not all of them. The table shows about 680,000 clones, with around 92% occurring only once. A single count supports this clone.

This clonotype originated in a person between 18 and 65 years old who received the Ad26.COV2.S COVID-19 vaccine or a placebo. J is TRBJ1-6 and V is TRBV19, with D hard to call. The sample was peripheral blood, taken in a trial of Ad26.COV2.S vaccine versus placebo. The CDR3 DNA reads as TGTGCCAGTAGTATAGCCGAGGAACTGCGTTCACCCCTCCACTTT. Translating gives CASSIAEELRSPLHF.